A selection of T cell receptor beta chains follows, all from one sample in a study of Graves' ophthalmopathy and Graves' hyperthyroidism. TCRdb reprocessed the multiplex PCR reads with MiXCR, giving one entry per CDR3 protein. Of 210,000 or so distinct CDR3 sequences listed, approximately 29% are singletons. The source material was peripheral blood. Every receptor here comes from a man aged 50-59 years with Graves' ophthalmopathy. Both conserved end residues are part of each CDR3. The D gene is left open where the match is weak. Clone size is stated in some rows and not others, as once, few, many or a class when expanded.

V gene	clone size	CDR3 length	J gene	D gene	CDR3 protein	CDR3 DNA
TRBV10-3	many	16	TRBJ1-2	-	CAISESGNQGVHGYTF	TGTGCCATCAGTGAGTCGGGCAATCAAGGGGTACATGGCTACACCTTC
TRBV28	many	13	TRBJ1-6	-	CASKVGRNSPLHF	TGTGCCAGCAAAGTGGGCCGAAATTCACCCCTCCACTTT
TRBV6-2/TRBV6-3	many	14	TRBJ1-2	-	CASSPPAPARGYTF	TGTGCCAGCAGTCCCCCCGCTCCGGCAAGGGGCTACACCTTC
TRBV6-5	many	13	TRBJ2-2	-	CASSYDFVGELFF	TGTGCCAGCAGTTACGATTTTGTCGGGGAGCTGTTTTTT
TRBV20-1	-	13	TRBJ1-1	-	CSASGRENTEAFF	TGCAGTGCTAGCGGACGGGAGAACACTGAAGCTTTCTTT
TRBV6-1	-	15	TRBJ1-5	-	CASSGLHFDNQPQHF	TGTGCCAGCAGTGGACTCCACTTCGACAATCAGCCCCAGCATTTT
TRBV12-3/TRBV12-4	many	15	TRBJ2-2	-	CASSEGLSEVGELFF	TGTGCCAGCAGTGAGGGACTCTCGGAGGTCGGGGAGCTGTTTTTT
TRBV6-1	-	12	TRBJ1-1	-	CASRSMGTEAFF	TGTGCCAGCAGGAGCATGGGGACTGAAGCTTTCTTT
TRBV7-9	many	12	TRBJ2-7	-	CASSPRTDEQYF	TGTGCCAGCAGCCCGCGGACGGACGAGCAGTACTTC
TRBV19	many	14	TRBJ2-7	-	CASSIDSVSYEQYF	TGTGCCAGTAGTATTGACAGCGTCTCCTACGAGCAGTACTTC
TRBV4-3	many	16	TRBJ2-5	TRBD1	CASSQAAGTGRETQYF	TGCGCCAGCAGCCAGGCCGCAGGGACAGGGAGAGAGACCCAGTACTTC
TRBV27	-	17	TRBJ1-1	-	CASRGGLGVLSRTEAFF	TGTGCCAGCAGGGGAGGGTTGGGCGTTCTCTCTCGCACTGAAGCTTTCTTT
TRBV28	-	14	TRBJ1-2	-	CASSLPRGSDGYTF	TGTGCCAGCAGTCTGCCCAGGGGCTCGGATGGCTACACCTTC
TRBV20-1	-	16	TRBJ1-2	-	CSARGTVPRTNYGYTF	TGCAGTGCTAGAGGGACAGTGCCACGGACTAACTATGGCTACACCTTC
TRBV7-8	-	16	TRBJ2-7	TRBD2	CASSTTAGLGDYEQYF	TGTGCCAGCAGCACGACCGCGGGACTAGGGGACTACGAGCAGTACTTC